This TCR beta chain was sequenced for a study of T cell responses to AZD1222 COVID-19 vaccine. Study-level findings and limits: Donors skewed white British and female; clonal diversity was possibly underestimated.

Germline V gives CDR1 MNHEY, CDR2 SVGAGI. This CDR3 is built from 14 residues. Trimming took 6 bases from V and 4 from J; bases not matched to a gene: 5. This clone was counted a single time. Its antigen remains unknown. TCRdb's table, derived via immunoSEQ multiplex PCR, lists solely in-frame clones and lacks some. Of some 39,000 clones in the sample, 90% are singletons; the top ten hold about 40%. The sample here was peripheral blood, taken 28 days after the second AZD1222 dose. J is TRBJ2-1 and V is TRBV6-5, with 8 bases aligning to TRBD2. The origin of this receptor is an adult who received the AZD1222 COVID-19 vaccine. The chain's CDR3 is CASSGLAGYNEQFF. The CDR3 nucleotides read TGTGCCAGCAGCGGACTAGCAGGGTACAATGAGCAGTTCTTC.